Each of the 7 T cell receptor beta chains below was sequenced from the same sample in a study of vaccination and CD4 T cells after COVID-19. Antigens of these TCRs are unknown. Treatment: approximately nine-day PBMC culture with coronavirus spike peptide pools or control peptides (ViraFEST assay). Scientists ran DNA taken from cultured CD4+ T cells through the Oncomine TCR Beta short-read assay for sequencing. Using its own MiXCR run on the PCR reads, TCRdb lists one record per CDR3 protein. The sample contains approximately 12,000 distinct CDR3 sequences, roughly 61% of which appear only once. Sample: CD4+ T cells from blood, cultured in vitro, taken before SARS-CoV-2 vaccination. These receptors were obtained from a human donor who had recovered from COVID-19.

V and J are TRBV19 and TRBJ2-5, with 11 positions matching TRBD2. CDR1 and CDR2 (germline): LNHDA, SQIVND (reference sequence). This CDR3 has 16 amino acids. Losses at the gene ends were 5 bases for V and 0 bases for J; bases not matched to a gene: 5. The CDR3 region is CASSPWTSGYQETQYF. The CDR3 DNA reads as TGTGCCAGTAGTCCCTGGACTAGCGGGTACCAAGAGACCCAGTACTTC.

This clonotype showed up just a few times. The gene calls are TRBV6-2 or TRBV6-3 and TRBJ2-7; the D call may be TRBD1 or TRBD2 (5 bases each). Germline V lookup: CDR1 MNHEY, CDR2 SVGEGT. Trimming took off 5 bases at V and 1 base at J, with 18 bases between the two ends. The CDR3 consists of 16 residues. CDR3 residues: CASSTTPGRLSYEQYF. CDR3 DNA sequence: TGTGCCAGCAGTACCACACCGGGACGCCTTTCCTACGAGCAGTACTTC.

The chain has TRBV15 and TRBJ2-5; D gene ambiguous. Trimming removed 6 bases at V and 4 bases at J, with 9 bases between. Germline lookup yields CDR1 LNHNV and CDR2 YYDKDF (reference sequence). This CDR3 is 12 amino acids long. The CDR3 DNA is TGTGCCACCAGAGGCGCGGCAGAGACCCAGTACTTC. It yields the protein CATRGAAETQYF.

The V and J genes are TRBV6-5 and TRBJ1-2; D is perhaps TRBD1 (6 bases). V dropped 2 bases and J dropped 8 bases, with 9 bases sitting between them. The CDR3 runs to 12 residues. From germline, CDR1 is MNHEY and CDR2 SVGAGI. The CDR3 loop is CASSYPTGGYTF. DNA for the CDR3: TGTGCCAGCAGTTACCCAACAGGGGGCTACACCTTC.

This clonotype was seen a handful of times. The chain couples TRBV20-1 to TRBJ1-2; maybe TRBD1 (5 bases). The V end lost 0 bases, the J end lost 2 bases, and 13 bases lay between the germline ends. The CDR3 runs 15 residues. The V gene's germline CDR1 is DFQATT and CDR2 SNEGSKA (reference sequence). The DNA of the CDR3 is TGCAGTGCTAGAGATCCCTGGGGGGAGAACTATGGCTACACCTTC. It translates to CSARDPWGENYGYTF.

The rearrangement joins TRBV6-1 to TRBJ2-7, with 8 bases fitting TRBD1. V dropped 5 bases and J dropped 5; count of bases not matched to a gene: 11. The germline V gene has CDR1 MNHNS and CDR2 SASEGT. The CDR3 runs to 15 residues. The CDR3 reads CASSTDRQGFDEQYF. CDR3 DNA sequence: TGTGCCAGCAGTACCGACCGACAGGGGTTTGACGAGCAGTACTTC.

The rearrangement uses TRBV20-1 and TRBJ2-2, with 13 bases fitting TRBD2. The CDR3 is 16 residues long. V dropped 3 bases and J dropped 6; count of bases not matched to a gene: 7. Germline V CDR1 and CDR2: DFQATT, SNEGSKA (reference sequence). The CDR3 region is CSARVPGLAGSGELFF. The DNA for the CDR3 is TGCAGTGCTAGGGTACCGGGACTAGCGGGATCCGGGGAGCTGTTTTTT.